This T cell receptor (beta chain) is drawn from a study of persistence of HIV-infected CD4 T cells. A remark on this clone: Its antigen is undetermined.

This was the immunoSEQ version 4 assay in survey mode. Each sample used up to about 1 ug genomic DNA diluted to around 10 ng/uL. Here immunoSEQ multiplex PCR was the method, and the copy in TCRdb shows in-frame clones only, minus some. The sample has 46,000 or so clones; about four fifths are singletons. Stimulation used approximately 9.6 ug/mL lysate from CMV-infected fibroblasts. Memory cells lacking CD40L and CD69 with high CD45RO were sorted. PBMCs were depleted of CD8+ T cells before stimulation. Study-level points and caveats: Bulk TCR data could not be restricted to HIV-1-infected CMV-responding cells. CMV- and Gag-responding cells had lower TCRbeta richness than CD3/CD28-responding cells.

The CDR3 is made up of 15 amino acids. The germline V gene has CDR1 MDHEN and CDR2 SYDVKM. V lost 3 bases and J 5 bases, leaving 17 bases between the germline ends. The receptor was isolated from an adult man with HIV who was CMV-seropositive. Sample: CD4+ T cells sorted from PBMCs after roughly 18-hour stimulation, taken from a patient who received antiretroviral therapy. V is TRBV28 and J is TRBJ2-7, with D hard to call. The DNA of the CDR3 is TGTGCCAGCAGTTTCACCCCTTTTAGGGCGGACGAGCAGTACTTC. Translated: CASSFTPFRADEQYF.